Presented here are 20 T cell receptor beta chains from one specimen sequenced in a study of Ad26.COV2.S vaccination and SARS-CoV-2 variants. Treatment noted: 15 to 20 received Ad26.COV2.S at low or high dose, single or two shots; several received placebo; per-sample allocation not given. Specimens were obtained on day 63 following the first vaccine or placebo injection. Sequencing was performed with immunoSEQ multiplex PCR; in TCRdb, only in-frame clones are kept and a portion is missing. This table holds 400,000 to 450,000 clones, over 75% found once. The sample was peripheral blood, taken in a trial of Ad26.COV2.S vaccine versus placebo. These receptors were taken from a person between 18 and 65 years old who received the Ad26.COV2.S COVID-19 vaccine or a placebo.

The chain combines TRBV14 with TRBJ2-3, with D perhaps matching TRBD2 (6 bases). Germline V lookup: CDR1 SGHDN, CDR2 FVKESK. The CDR3 consists of 14 residues. The V end was cut by 1 base, the J end by 3 bases, with 8 bases between. The CDR3 spells CASSQVGGTDTQYF. The CDR3 nucleotides read TGTGCCAGCAGCCAAGTCGGAGGGACAGATACGCAGTATTTT.

This chain joins TRBV7-6 and TRBJ2-3; D may be TRBD2 (6 bases). Germline lookup yields CDR1 SGHVS and CDR2 FNYEAQ. There are 15 residues in the CDR3. Trimming took 2 bases from V and 4 from J, leaving 13 bases between them. The CDR3 protein is CASSLRASDADTQYF. Here the CDR3 DNA reads TGTGCCAGCAGCTTAAGGGCTAGCGATGCAGATACGCAGTATTTT.

The chain links TRBV4-1 to TRBJ2-2; the D gene is possibly TRBD1 (6 bases). The V gene's germline CDR1 is MGHRA and CDR2 YSYEKL. The germline V and J ends were trimmed by 1 base and 5 bases, with 11 bases remaining between them. This CDR3 has 15 residues. Here the CDR3 reads CASSQGGGRTGELFF. Written as DNA, the CDR3 is TGCGCCAGCAGCCAAGGAGGGGGAAGGACCGGGGAGCTGTTTTTT.

The chain has TRBV18 and TRBJ2-2; TRBD2 agrees at 10 bases. Trimming at V came to 0 bases and at J to 5 bases, leaving 6 bases not matched to a gene. CDR1 is KGHSH, CDR2 LQKENI, per germline. The CDR3 is 17 amino acids. The CDR3 loop is CASSPPRLAGVTGELFF. In nucleotides, the CDR3 is TGTGCCAGCTCACCACCGAGGCTAGCGGGAGTTACCGGGGAGCTGTTTTTT.

This clone was counted only a few times. The V call is TRBV27, the J call TRBJ2-7; D call uncertain. From germline, CDR1 is MNHEY and CDR2 SMNVEV (reference sequence). This CDR3 spans 13 amino acids. V lost 4 bases, J lost 2 bases, and 9 bases lay in between. The CDR3 DNA is TGTGCCAGCAGTTCGGACGGACCCTACGAGCAGTACTTC. Its protein product is CASSSDGPYEQYF.

This chain joins TRBV9 and TRBJ2-1, with 7 bases fitting TRBD2. The CDR3 runs 16 residues. Germline-derived CDR1 and CDR2 are SGDLS and YYNGEE. V dropped 4 bases and J dropped 0; count of bases not matched to a gene: 7. CDR3 DNA sequence: TGTGCCAGCAGCCCCAAGGGACTAAGCTCCTACAATGAGCAGTTCTTC. As protein: CASSPKGLSSYNEQFF.

The chain combines TRBV4-1 with TRBJ1-4; D not resolved. CDR3 length: 14 amino acids. Trimming took off 4 bases at V and 7 bases at J, with 13 bases between the two ends. Germline V lookup: CDR1 MGHRA, CDR2 YSYEKL. The CDR3 DNA sequence: TGCGCCAGCAGCCGGGTGTCCCCACTTGAAAAACTGTTTTTT. Translated: CASSRVSPLEKLFF.

The genes are TRBV7-9 and TRBJ2-5; 9 positions match TRBD2. Germline-derived CDR1 and CDR2 are SEHNR and FQNEAQ (reference sequence). The CDR3 is 19 residues long. V was clipped by 5 bases and J by 5 bases; unmatched bases: 21. CDR3 in DNA: TGTGCCAGCAGCAAAGCCCTGGGTCTTGGCGGGAGGGCCGCGGAGACCCAGTACTTC. Its protein product is CASSKALGLGGRAAETQYF.

The rearrangement joins TRBV5-1 to TRBJ1-1; D is ambiguous. The ends were cut back, 4 bases at V and 2 bases at J, with 12 bases in the middle. Per the germline V gene, CDR1 is SGHRS and CDR2 is YFSETQ. There are 14 residues in the CDR3. The CDR3 is CASSPGPANTEAFF. The CDR3 nucleotides read TGCGCCAGCAGCCCTGGACCAGCTAACACTGAAGCTTTCTTT. The full variable domain, completed using reference TRBV5-1 and TRBJ1-1, is KAGVTQTPRYLIKTRGQQVTLSCSPISGHRSVSWYQQTPGQGLQFLFEYFSETQRNKGNFPGRFSGRQFSNSRSEMNVSTLELGDSALYLCASSPGPANTEAFFGQGTRLTVV.

V usage is TRBV10-3 and J usage is TRBJ2-1, with D possibly TRBD2 on 6 matching bases. The V end was cut by 0 bases, the J end by 6 bases, with 12 bases between. The CDR3 spans 15 residues. In germline, CDR1 is ENHRY, CDR2 SYGVKD. This chain's CDR3 is CAISESGGTSNEQFF. The CDR3 coding sequence is TGTGCCATCAGTGAGTCGGGCGGGACCAGCAATGAGCAGTTCTTC.

The chain uses TRBV19 and TRBJ1-1; D is unresolved. This CDR3 has 14 residues. Germline assignment: CDR1 LNHDA and CDR2 SQIVND (reference sequence). The germline V and J ends were trimmed by 3 bases and 5 bases, with 13 bases remaining between them. The CDR3 spells CASSIAGLGTEAFF. CDR3 DNA sequence: TGTGCCAGTAGTATCGCGGGGTTGGGGACTGAAGCTTTCTTT.

The V call is TRBV6-2 or TRBV6-3, the J call TRBJ2-1; 9 bases agree with TRBD2. Germline V gene data show CDR1 as MNHEY and CDR2 as SVGEGT. Trimming at V came to 2 bases and at J to 10 bases, leaving 6 bases not matched to a gene. CDR3 length: 14 amino acids. The CDR3, as DNA: TGTGCCAGCAGTTACGCGGGAGGGGCAGGGGAGCAGTTCTTC. Amino acid sequence: CASSYAGGAGEQFF.

The rearrangement uses TRBV3-1 (or the pseudogene TRBV3-2) and TRBJ2-5; TRBD2 matches 8 bases. Unmatched junction bases numbered 8, after V lost 0 bases and J lost 5 bases. The CDR3 length is 16 residues. Germline V gene sequence: CDR1 LGHDT, CDR2 YNNKEL (reference sequence). Written as DNA, the CDR3 is TGTGCCAGCAGCCAAGATCAAGGACTAGCTACCGAGACCCAGTACTTC. Residues: CASSQDQGLATETQYF.

The genes are TRBV7-8 and TRBJ2-1; TRBD2 matches at 12 bases. The CDR3 loop spans 16 amino acids. Germline V gives CDR1 SGHVS, CDR2 FQNEAQ. The ends lost 4 bases at V and 6 bases at J; junction bases unmatched: 7. The CDR3 region is CASSSNPSGRGNEQFF. The CDR3 bases are TGTGCCAGCAGCTCGAACCCTAGCGGGAGGGGCAATGAGCAGTTCTTC.

This clone came up a few times. The V gene is TRBV7-9, the J gene TRBJ2-1; 7 bases align to TRBD2. Germline lookup yields CDR1 SEHNR and CDR2 FQNEAQ (reference sequence). The CDR3 is made up of 17 amino acids. With 7 bases clipped from V and 0 bases from J, the junction kept 12 bases outside the gene matches. The CDR3 here is CASNPQQTSVSYNEQFF. DNA of the CDR3: TGTGCCAGCAACCCTCAGCAAACTAGCGTCTCCTACAATGAGCAGTTCTTC. The full variable domain, in which reference TRBV7-9 and TRBJ2-1 provide the parts outside the CDR3, is DTGVSQNPRHKITKRGQNVTFRCDPISEHNRLYWYRQTLGQGPEFLTYFQNEAQLEKSRLLSDRFSAERPKGSFSTLEIQRTEQGDSAMYLCASNPQQTSVSYNEQFFGPGTRLTVL.

V usage is TRBV6-5 and J usage is TRBJ1-1, with 7 bases identical to TRBD1. V dropped 6 bases and J dropped 1; count of bases not matched to a gene: 5. Germline loops: CDR1 MNHEY, CDR2 SVGAGI. The CDR3 is made up of 14 amino acids. The CDR3 here is CASRAGQPNTEAFF. The CDR3 nucleotides read TGTGCCAGCAGAGCGGGACAGCCGAACACTGAAGCTTTCTTT.

This chain joins TRBV5-1 and TRBJ2-7; 9 bases are a match to TRBD1. From germline, CDR1 is SGHRS and CDR2 YFSETQ. Trimming at V came to 3 bases and at J to 3 bases, leaving 4 bases not matched to a gene. The CDR3 sequence is 14 residues long. CDR3 residues: CASSSGTGNYEQYF. The CDR3 DNA reads as TGCGCCAGCAGCTCCGGGACAGGGAACTACGAGCAGTACTTC.

Only a few counts were recorded for this clone. The chain combines TRBV4-3 with TRBJ2-1, with 13 nucleotides matching TRBD2. This CDR3 has 16 amino acids. V dropped 0 bases and J dropped 7; count of bases not matched to a gene: 3. Germline V lookup: CDR1 LGHNA, CDR2 YSLEER. CDR3 nucleotides: TGCGCCAGCAGCCAAGATGGACTAGCGGGAGTAAATGAGCAGTTCTTC. This encodes CASSQDGLAGVNEQFF.

The genes are TRBV10-1 and TRBJ1-5, with D tentatively TRBD1 (6 bases). This CDR3 contains 18 residues. The germline V gene encodes CDR1 WNHNN and CDR2 SYGVQD (reference sequence). V lost 10 bases and J 0 bases, leaving 25 bases between the germline ends. In nucleotides, the CDR3 is TGCGCCATCCAGAACCGGACAGAGAGCAGTAATAGCAATCAGCCCCAGCATTTT. Protein: CAIQNRTESSNSNQPQHF.

This clone was detected once. CDR3 bases: TGTGCCAGCAGGTCCCTAGGGGACAGATTCTATGGCTACACCTTC. Amino acid sequence: CASRSLGDRFYGYTF. The chain links TRBV6-5 to TRBJ1-2, with 7 bases aligning to TRBD1. Germline V gene data show CDR1 as MNHEY and CDR2 as SVGAGI. The CDR3 is 15 residues long. V was clipped by 6 bases and J by 4 bases; unmatched bases: 11.